These T cell receptor beta chains were read from a single sample in a study of cytomegalovirus exposure and HLA in healthy donors. Generated by immunoSEQ multiplex PCR, the TCRdb table keeps only in-frame clones and is missing some. Listed are 150,000 to 200,000 clones; 0.65% to 0.9% falls within the top ten. The sequencing input was PBMCs. These receptors were collected from a woman between 18 and 29 years old in good health and CMV-seropositive. Both conserved end residues are part of each CDR3. A D gene is named only where the DNA matches it firmly.

>-|TRBV7-2|14|TRBJ1-1
TGTGCCAGCAGCCCCCGACAGGTGAACACTGAAGCTTTCTTT
CASSPRQVNTEAFF
>-|TRBV5-1|13|TRBJ2-7
TGCGCCAGCAGCCGGGGTGAATCCTACGAGCAGTACTTC
CASSRGESYEQYF
>-|TRBV7-9|17|TRBJ2-3
TGTGCCAGCAGCTTAGAAGGAAGAGTCCCCCACAGATACACGCAGTATTTT
CASSLEGRVPHRYTQYF
>TRBD2|TRBV30|13|TRBJ2-5
TGTGCTCAAGTGACGGGGGGACAAGAGACCCAGTACTTC
CAQVTGGQETQYF
>-|TRBV5-8|14|TRBJ2-5
TGTGCCAGCAGCTTGGGGCACATAAAAGAGACCCAGTACTTC
CASSLGHIKETQYF
>-|TRBV2|14|TRBJ1-5
TGTGCCAGCAGCGCTGGACACCCGAATCAGCCCCAGCATTTT
CASSAGHPNQPQHF
>-|TRBV29-1|14|TRBJ2-3
TGCAGCGTTGCAGGGTTGCCTAGCACAGATACGCAGTATTTT
CSVAGLPSTDTQYF
>-|TRBV7-9|13|TRBJ1-1
TGTGCCAGCAGCAGGAACCAGGGGACTGAAGCTTTCTTT
CASSRNQGTEAFF
>-|TRBV5-1|13|TRBJ2-5
TGCGCCAGCAGCCCGGGACTCCAAGAGACCCAGTACTTC
CASSPGLQETQYF
>-|TRBV19|14|TRBJ2-7
TGTGCCAGTAGTGAAGCGTTGAGCTCCTACGAGCAGTACTTC
CASSEALSSYEQYF
>TRBD1|TRBV9|14|TRBJ2-7
TGTGCCAGCAGCGTAGATCAGGGGGCCTACGAGCAGTACTTC
CASSVDQGAYEQYF
>TRBD1|TRBV19|16|TRBJ2-2
TGTGCCAGCGAAGAGGACAGGGTTTTTAGCACCGGGGAGCTGTTTTTT
CASEEDRVFSTGELFF
>TRBD1|TRBV6-6|14|TRBJ1-5
TGTGCCAGCAGTTCCGGACAGGGCTGGCAGCCCCAGCATTTT
CASSSGQGWQPQHF
>-|TRBV4-1|15|TRBJ2-5
TGCGCCAGCAGCCGCCCCGGAGGAGCGGAAGAGACCCAGTACTTC
CASSRPGGAEETQYF
>TRBD2|TRBV6-6|15|TRBJ2-7
TGTGCCAGCAGTCCACCGGGACTAGGAAACTACGAGCAGTACTTC
CASSPPGLGNYEQYF
>TRBD2|TRBV2|14|TRBJ2-7
TGTGCCAGCAGTGAAACTAGCGGGAGGGGCGAGCAGTACTTC
CASSETSGRGEQYF
>TRBD1|TRBV5-1|14|TRBJ1-2
TGCGCCAGCAGCTCCGGACAGGGCCACTATGGCTACACCTTC
CASSSGQGHYGYTF
>TRBD2|TRBV9|17|TRBJ2-3
TGTGCCAGCAGCCCAGAGGGTGCGGGGGGAAGCACAGATACGCAGTATTTT
CASSPEGAGGSTDTQYF
>-|TRBV6-1|15|TRBJ1-2
TGTGCCAGCAGCCTAGGCGGGTCGGGTAACTATGGCTACACCTTC
CASSLGGSGNYGYTF
>-|TRBV25-1|11|TRBJ2-1
TGTGCCAGCTATACCTACAATGAGCAGTTCTTC
CASYTYNEQFF
>-|TRBV18|16|TRBJ1-4
TGTGCCAGCTCGCCCAAGAGGGACATTCTAGGGGAAAAACTGTTTTTT
CASSPKRDILGEKLFF
>TRBD2|TRBV6-6|16|TRBJ2-3
TGTGCCAGCAGTCCCCGCCTCGGACTAGCTGCAGATACGCAGTATTTT
CASSPRLGLAADTQYF
>-|TRBV9|14|TRBJ2-7
TGTGCCAGCAGCGTAAGTAGTGTAGATTACGAGCAGTACTTC
CASSVSSVDYEQYF
>-|TRBV4-1|16|TRBJ2-3
TGCGCCAGCAGCCAAGGTCTTCACAGGGGCACAGATACGCAGTATTTT
CASSQGLHRGTDTQYF
>-|TRBV9|17|TRBJ1-2
TGTGCCAGCAGCGTAGTCCCCCTAAGGGGTGGAGAATATGGCTACACCTTC
CASSVVPLRGGEYGYTF
>-|TRBV5-4|13|TRBJ2-1
TGTGCCAGCAGCATCAGGGTACGGAATGAGCAGTTCTTC
CASSIRVRNEQFF
>TRBD1|TRBV5-1|14|TRBJ2-3
TGCGCCAGCAGCACGGACAGGGGCACAGATACGCAGTATTTT
CASSTDRGTDTQYF
>TRBD2|TRBV29-1|15|TRBJ2-5
TGCAGCGTAGTTACTCGCGGGGGGGCCAAAGAGACCCAGTACTTC
CSVVTRGGAKETQYF
>TRBD1|TRBV29-1|12|TRBJ1-4
TGCAGCGTCGGGACAGGGAGTGAAAAACTGTTTTTT
CSVGTGSEKLFF
>-|TRBV30|14|TRBJ1-3
TGTGCCTGGAGGCCGGTGAGCTCTGGAAACACCATATATTTT
CAWRPVSSGNTIYF
>-|TRBV6-1|13|TRBJ1-1
TGTGCCAGCAGGGAAACAAGTAACACTGAAGCTTTCTTT
CASRETSNTEAFF
>TRBD1|TRBV6-5|14|TRBJ2-5
TGTGCCAGCAGTCCACAGGGGGGAGAAGAGACCCAGTACTTC
CASSPQGGEETQYF
>-|TRBV7-8|16|TRBJ1-6
TGTGCCAGCAGCTCAAGGACTACTGGAGCAATTTCACCCCTCCACTTT
CASSSRTTGAISPLHF
>-|TRBV18|15|TRBJ1-2
TGTGCCAGCTCGCTTCCCGGGACGGGGGGCTATGGCTACACCTTC
CASSLPGTGGYGYTF
>TRBD1|TRBV27|13|TRBJ1-2
TGTGCCAGCAGTTTCCGGACAGGGATCGGCTACACCTTC
CASSFRTGIGYTF
>TRBD1|TRBV2|12|TRBJ2-7
TGTGCCAGCAGTGACAGGGGGTACGAGCAGTACTTC
CASSDRGYEQYF
>-|TRBV30|13|TRBJ1-1
TGTGCCTGGATAAGACAGGTAAACACTGAAGCTTTCTTT
CAWIRQVNTEAFF